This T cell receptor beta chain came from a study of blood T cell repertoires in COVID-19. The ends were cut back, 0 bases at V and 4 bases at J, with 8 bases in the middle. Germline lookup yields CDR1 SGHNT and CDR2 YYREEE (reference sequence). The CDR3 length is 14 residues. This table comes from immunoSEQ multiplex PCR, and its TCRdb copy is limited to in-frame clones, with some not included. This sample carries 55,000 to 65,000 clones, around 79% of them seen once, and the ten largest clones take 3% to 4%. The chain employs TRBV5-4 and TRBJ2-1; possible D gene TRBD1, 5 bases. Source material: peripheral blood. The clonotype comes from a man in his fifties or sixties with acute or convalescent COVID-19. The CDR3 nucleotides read TGTGCCAGCAGCTTGGATCAGGGATACAATGAGCAGTTCTTC. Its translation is CASSLDQGYNEQFF.